The clone carrying this T cell receptor (beta chain) appeared a few times. V gave up 1 base and J gave up 5 bases, with 9 bases separating them. Germline V gene data show CDR1 as LNHNV and CDR2 as YYDKDF (reference sequence). This CDR3 comprises 15 residues. The data stem from a study of response to subunit inactivated influenza vaccine. One entry per CDR3 protein, called by TCRdb with MiXCR from the RT-PCR reads. The data show 500,000 or so distinct CDR3 sequences, more than 15% seen once. V and J are TRBV15 and TRBJ1-6; no firm D call. This sequence was found in a man between 50 and 69 years old who received an inactivated influenza vaccine. The specimen comprised CD4+ T cells sorted from PBMCs, sampled about 23 months after vaccination. The CDR3 DNA is TGTGCCACCAGCAGAGTGCGGCTTAATAATTCACCCCTCCACTTT. Its translation is CATSRVRLNNSPLHF.